This T cell receptor (beta chain) stems from a study of graft-versus-host responses after intestinal transplantation. V lost 0 bases to trimming and J lost 6 bases, with 15 bases between them. This CDR3 has 17 amino acids. From germline, CDR1 is ENHRY and CDR2 SYGVKD. Samples of marrow taken after transplant originated at the posterior iliac crest or some other site. Clones were read by immunoSEQ multiplex PCR, and TCRdb kept only the in-frame ones, dropping some. The sample lists under 20,000 clones; 86% were seen once. This material consisted of bone marrow, taken approximately 130 days after transplant. The chain is built from TRBV10-3 and TRBJ1-6; D may be TRBD1 (5 bases). The TCR was taken from a human patient who received an intestinal transplant, so some T cells may come from the graft donor. The CDR3 DNA sequence: TGTGCCATCAGTGAGTCGAGCAGGGTTTACGGTAATTCACCCCTCCACTTT. This codes for CAISESSRVYGNSPLHF.